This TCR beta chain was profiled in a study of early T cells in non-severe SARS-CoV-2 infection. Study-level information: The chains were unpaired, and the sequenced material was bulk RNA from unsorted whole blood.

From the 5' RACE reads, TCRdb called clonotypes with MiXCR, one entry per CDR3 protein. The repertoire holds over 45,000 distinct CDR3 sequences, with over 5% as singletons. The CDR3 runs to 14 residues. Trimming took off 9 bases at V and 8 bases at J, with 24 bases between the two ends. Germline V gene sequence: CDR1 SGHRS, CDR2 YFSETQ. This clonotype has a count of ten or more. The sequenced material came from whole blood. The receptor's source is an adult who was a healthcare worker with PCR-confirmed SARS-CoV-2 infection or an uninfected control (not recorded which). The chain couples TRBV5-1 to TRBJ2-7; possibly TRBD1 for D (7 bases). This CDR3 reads CATRRDRVIIQQYF. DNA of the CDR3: TGCGCCACCAGGCGGGACAGAGTTATCATTCAGCAGTACTTC.